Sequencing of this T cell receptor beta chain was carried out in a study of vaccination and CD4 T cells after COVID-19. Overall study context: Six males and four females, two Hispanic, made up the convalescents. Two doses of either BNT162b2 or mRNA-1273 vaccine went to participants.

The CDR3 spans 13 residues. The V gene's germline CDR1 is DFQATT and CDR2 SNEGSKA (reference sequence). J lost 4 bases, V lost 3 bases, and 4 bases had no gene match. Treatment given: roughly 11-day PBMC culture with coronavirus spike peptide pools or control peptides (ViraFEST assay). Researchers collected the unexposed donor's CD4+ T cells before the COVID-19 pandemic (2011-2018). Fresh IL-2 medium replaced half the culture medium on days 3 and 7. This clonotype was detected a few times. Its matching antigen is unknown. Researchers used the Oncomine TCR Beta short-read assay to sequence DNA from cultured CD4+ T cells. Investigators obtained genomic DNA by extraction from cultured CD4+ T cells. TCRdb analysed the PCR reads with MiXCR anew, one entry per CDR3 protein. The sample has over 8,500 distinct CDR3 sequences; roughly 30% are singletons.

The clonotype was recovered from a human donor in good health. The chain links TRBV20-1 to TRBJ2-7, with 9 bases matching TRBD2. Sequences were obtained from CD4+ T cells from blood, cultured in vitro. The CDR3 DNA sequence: TGCAGTGCTAGTAGCGGGAGCGGGTACGAGCAGTACTTC. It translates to CSASSGSGYEQYF.